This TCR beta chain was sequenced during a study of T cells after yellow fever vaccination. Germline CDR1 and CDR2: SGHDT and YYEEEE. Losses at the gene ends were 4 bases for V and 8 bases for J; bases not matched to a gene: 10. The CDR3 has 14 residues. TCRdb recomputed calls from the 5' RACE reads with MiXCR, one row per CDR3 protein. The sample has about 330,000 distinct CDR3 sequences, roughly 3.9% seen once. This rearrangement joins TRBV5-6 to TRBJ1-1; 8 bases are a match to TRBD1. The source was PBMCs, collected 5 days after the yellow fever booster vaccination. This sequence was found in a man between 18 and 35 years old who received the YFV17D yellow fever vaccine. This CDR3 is CASSPGQATVEAFF. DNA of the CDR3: TGTGCCAGCAGCCCGGGACAGGCCACCGTCGAAGCTTTCTTT.